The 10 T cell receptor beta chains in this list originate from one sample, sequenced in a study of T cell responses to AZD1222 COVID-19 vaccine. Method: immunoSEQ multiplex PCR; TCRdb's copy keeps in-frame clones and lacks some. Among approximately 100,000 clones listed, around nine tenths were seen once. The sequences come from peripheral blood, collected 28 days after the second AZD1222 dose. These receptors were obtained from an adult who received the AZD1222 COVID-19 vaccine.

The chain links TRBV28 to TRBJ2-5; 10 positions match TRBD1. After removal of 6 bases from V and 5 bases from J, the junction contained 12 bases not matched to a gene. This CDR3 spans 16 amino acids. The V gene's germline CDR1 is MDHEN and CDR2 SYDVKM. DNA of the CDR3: TGTGCCAGCAGCAAGACGGGACAGGGGTTCGAGGAGACCCAGTACTTC. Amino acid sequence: CASSKTGQGFEETQYF. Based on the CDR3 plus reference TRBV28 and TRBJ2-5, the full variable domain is DVKVTQSSRYLVKRTGEKVFLECVQDMDHENMFWYRQDPGLGLRLIYFSYDVKMKEKGDIPEGYSVSREKKERFSLILESASTNQTSMYLCASSKTGQGFEETQYFGPGTRLLVL.

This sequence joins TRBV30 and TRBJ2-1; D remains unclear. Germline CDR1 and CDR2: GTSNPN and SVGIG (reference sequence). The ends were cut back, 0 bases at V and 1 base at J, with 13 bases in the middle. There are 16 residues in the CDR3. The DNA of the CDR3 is TGTGCCTGGAGTGTACAAACAACTTCTTCCTACAATGAGCAGTTCTTC. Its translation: CAWSVQTTSSYNEQFF.

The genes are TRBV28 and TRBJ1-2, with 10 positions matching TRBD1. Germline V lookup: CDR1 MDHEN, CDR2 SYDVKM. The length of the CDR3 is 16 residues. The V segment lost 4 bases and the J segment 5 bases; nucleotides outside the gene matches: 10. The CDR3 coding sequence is TGTGCCAGCAGTTCGCCTAGACAGGGGGCGCAATATGGCTACACCTTC. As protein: CASSSPRQGAQYGYTF.

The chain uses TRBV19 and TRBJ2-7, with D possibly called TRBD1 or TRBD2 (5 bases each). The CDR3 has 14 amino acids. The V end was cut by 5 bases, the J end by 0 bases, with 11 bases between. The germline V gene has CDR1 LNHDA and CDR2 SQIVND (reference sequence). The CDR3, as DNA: TGTGCCAGTAGTCTCGGGGCCAGCTCCTACGAGCAGTACTTC. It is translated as CASSLGASSYEQYF.

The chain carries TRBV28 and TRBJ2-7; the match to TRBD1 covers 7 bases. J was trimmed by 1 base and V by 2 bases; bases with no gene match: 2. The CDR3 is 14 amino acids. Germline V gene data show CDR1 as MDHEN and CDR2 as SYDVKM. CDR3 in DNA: TGTGCCAGCAGTTTAAGGGGACAGTCCTACGAGCAGTACTTC. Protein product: CASSLRGQSYEQYF.

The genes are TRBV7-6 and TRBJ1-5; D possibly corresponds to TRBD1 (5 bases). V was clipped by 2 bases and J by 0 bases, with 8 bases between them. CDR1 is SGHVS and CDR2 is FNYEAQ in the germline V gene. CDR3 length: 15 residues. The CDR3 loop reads CASSLQGNSNQPQHF. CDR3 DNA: TGTGCCAGCAGCTTACAGGGCAATAGCAATCAGCCCCAGCATTTT.

CDR3 protein: CASTQTGGRSHYGYTF. As DNA, the CDR3 is TGTGCATCGACCCAGACAGGGGGCCGGTCTCACTATGGCTACACCTTC. This chain links TRBV19 with TRBJ1-2; TRBD1 matches at 10 bases. The CDR3 is 16 residues long. The germline gives CDR1 LNHDA, CDR2 SQIVND (reference sequence).

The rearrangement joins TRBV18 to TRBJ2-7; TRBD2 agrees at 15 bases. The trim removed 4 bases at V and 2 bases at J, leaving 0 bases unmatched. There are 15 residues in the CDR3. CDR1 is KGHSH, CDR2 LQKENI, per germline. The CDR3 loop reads CASSRTSGRAYEQYF. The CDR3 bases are TGTGCCAGCTCACGGACTAGCGGGAGGGCCTACGAGCAGTACTTC.

CDR3 nucleotide sequence: TGTGCCAGCAGCTTATCGGGGTTTTACCAGGTAGATGGCTACACCTTC. Translated: CASSLSGFYQVDGYTF. V usage is TRBV11-2 and J usage is TRBJ1-2; D gene uncertain. Per germline, CDR1 SGHAT and CDR2 FQNNGV. V shed 2 bases and J shed 6 bases, with 19 bases lying between them. There are 16 residues in the CDR3. Complete variable domain (other parts from reference TRBV11-2 and TRBJ1-2): EAGVAQSPRYKIIEKRQSVAFWCNPISGHATLYWYQQILGQGPKLLIQFQNNGVVDDSQLPKDRFSAERLKGVDSTLKIQPAKLEDSAVYLCASSLSGFYQVDGYTFGSGTRLTVV.

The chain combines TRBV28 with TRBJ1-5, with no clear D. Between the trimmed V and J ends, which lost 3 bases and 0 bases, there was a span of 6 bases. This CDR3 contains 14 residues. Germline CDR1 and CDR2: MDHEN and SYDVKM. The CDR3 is CASSFWHSNQPQHF. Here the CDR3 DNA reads TGTGCCAGCAGTTTCTGGCATAGCAATCAGCCCCAGCATTTT.